The 24 T cell receptor beta chains listed next were all sequenced from one sample in a study of patients and donors after allogeneic stem cell transplantation. TCRdb re-called the RT-PCR reads through MiXCR, storing one row per CDR3 protein. The table lists 200,000 to 250,000 distinct CDR3 sequences, around an eighth of them singletons. What was sequenced was blood, either unsorted or a sorted T cell fraction (not recorded which). Every receptor here comes from a human donor who was either an allogeneic HSCT recipient or a stem cell or donor lymphocyte infusion donor (not recorded which). It is not recorded whose cells these are; they may come from a transplant donor.

This clonotype was seen a handful of times. The rearrangement links TRBV18 to TRBJ1-2; 8 bases match TRBD1. Germline CDR1 is KGHSH and CDR2 is LQKENI. The CDR3 runs 14 residues. The V segment lost 2 bases and the J segment 7 bases; nucleotides outside the gene matches: 6. The CDR3: CASSPSGQATGYTF. CDR3 DNA sequence: TGTGCCAGCTCACCATCGGGACAGGCTACTGGCTACACCTTC.

In its sample, this clonotype was seen many times. This rearrangement joins TRBV4-1 to TRBJ1-1; possibly TRBD1 for D (5 bases). Germline loops: CDR1 MGHRA, CDR2 YSYEKL. V shed 0 bases and J shed 3 bases, with 17 bases lying between them. This CDR3 has 17 amino acids. The CDR3 here is CASSQDVRPGIDTEAFF. The CDR3 bases are TGCGCCAGCAGCCAAGATGTTAGGCCAGGGATAGACACTGAAGCTTTCTTT.

This sequence joins TRBV11-3 and TRBJ2-1, with unresolved D. Germline values: CDR1 SGHNT, CDR2 YENEEA. Between the trimmed V and J ends, which lost 3 bases and 0 bases, there was a span of 9 bases. The CDR3 covers 15 residues. The chain's CDR3 is CASSFGVSSYNEQFF. The DNA for the CDR3 is TGTGCCAGCAGCTTTGGGGTGAGCTCCTACAATGAGCAGTTCTTC.

V gene TRBV30 combines with J gene TRBJ1-4; D not resolved. Trimming shortened V by 3 bases and J by 4 bases, and 9 bases separated the two germline ends. Germline CDR1 and CDR2: GTSNPN and SVGIG (reference sequence). CDR3 length: 13 residues. The CDR3 nucleotides are TGTGCCTGGAGGCCAACCCTTAATGAAAAACTGTTTTTT. Its protein is CAWRPTLNEKLFF.

This clonotype has a handful of counts. The chain couples TRBV5-4 to TRBJ2-4; 9 bases agree with TRBD1. J lost 0 bases, V lost 3 bases, and 10 bases had no gene match. CDR1 and CDR2 from the germline V gene are SGHNT and YYREEE (reference sequence). This CDR3 is built from 18 residues. CDR3 DNA: TGTGCCAGCAGCTCTGGACAGGGGAAATCGCTAGCCAAAAACATTCAGTACTTC. This translates into CASSSGQGKSLAKNIQYF.

This clonotype was counted a few times. The genes are TRBV25-1 and TRBJ2-1; tentatively, D is TRBD2 (6 bases). From germline, CDR1 is MGHDK and CDR2 SYGVNS. V was shortened by 4 bases and J by 11 bases, with 18 bases between the two germline ends. The CDR3 totals 14 residues. The CDR3 region has the DNA TGTGCCAGCAGTGCCACGTCGGCCGGGACTCAGCAGTTCTTC. Amino acids: CASSATSAGTQQFF.

There are a few counts of this clonotype. One end of the junction fails to match germline, which may point to a read error. The chain links TRBV7-7 to TRBJ1-1; maybe TRBD1 (5 bases). Germline CDR1 is SSHAT and CDR2 is FNYEAQ (reference sequence). The CDR3 is 13 amino acids. This CDR3 is CASSLDSNTEAFF. The CDR3 DNA sequence: TGTGCTAGCAGCTTAGACAGTAACACTGAAGCTTTCTTT.

The chain carries TRBV3-1 and TRBJ2-3; D gene uncertain. Germline CDR1 LGHDT, CDR2 YNNKEL (reference sequence). The CDR3 totals 16 residues. V was shortened by 4 bases and J by 0 bases, with 14 bases between the two germline ends. CDR3 protein: CASSLREVYSTDTQYF. The CDR3 DNA reads as TGTGCCAGCAGCCTACGCGAGGTTTACAGCACAGATACGCAGTATTTT.

This clonotype was seen only a few times. The V call is TRBV5-5, the J call TRBJ2-4; D remains unclear. The germline V gene encodes CDR1 SGHKS and CDR2 YYEKEE (reference sequence). The CDR3 consists of 15 residues. The V gene lost 4 bases and the J gene lost 8 bases, with 19 bases spanning the gap. The CDR3, as DNA: TGTGCCAGCAGCCCTTTTGGGCCCCCTGGGGACATTCAGTACTTC. Residues: CASSPFGPPGDIQYF.

The table lists this clonotype with a few counts. V and J are TRBV5-6 and TRBJ1-2; no reliable D call. This CDR3 is built from 14 residues. Trimming took 0 bases from V and 6 from J, leaving 12 bases between them. Germline V lookup: CDR1 SGHDT, CDR2 YYEEEE. CDR3 amino acids: CASSLDVSDNGYTF. CDR3 in DNA: TGTGCCAGCAGCTTGGATGTGTCAGACAATGGCTACACCTTC.

In its sample, this clonotype was seen a few times. This rearrangement joins TRBV6-1 to TRBJ2-3; 12 bases align to TRBD2. Germline assignment: CDR1 MNHNS and CDR2 SASEGT. With 6 bases clipped from V and 1 base from J, the junction kept 11 bases outside the gene matches. CDR3 length: 18 amino acids. CDR3 in amino acids: CASREGASGGGRTDTQYF. CDR3 bases: TGTGCCAGCAGGGAGGGGGCTAGCGGGGGGGGACGCACAGATACGCAGTATTTT.

This chain links TRBV11-1 with TRBJ2-3, with 9 bases that match TRBD1. Germline CDR1 reads SGHAT; CDR2 reads FQDESV (reference sequence). The CDR3 is made up of 20 amino acids. V was clipped by 2 bases and J by 2 bases; unmatched bases: 17. The CDR3 is CASSLRAFTGQGRLTDTQYF. CDR3 nucleotides: TGTGCCAGCAGCTTACGGGCCTTCACGGGACAGGGCCGACTCACAGATACGCAGTATTTT.

The CDR3 here is CASSGLRGNNEQFF. Written as DNA, the CDR3 is TGTGCCAGCAGTGGCCTCCGGGGCAACAATGAGCAGTTCTTC. The genes are TRBV6-2 or TRBV6-3 and TRBJ2-1; D may correspond to TRBD1 or TRBD2 (5 bases each). The V and J ends lost 5 bases and 5 bases respectively, with 13 bases between them. The length of the CDR3 is 14 residues. Germline assignment: CDR1 MNHEY and CDR2 SVGEGT.

The chain combines TRBV29-1 with TRBJ1-2, with D unresolved. Germline CDR1 SQVTM, CDR2 ANQGSEA. V lost 2 bases and J lost 7, with 8 bases in between. CDR3 length: 11 residues. CDR3 in amino acids: CSVERRGGYTF. CDR3 coding DNA: TGCAGCGTTGAACGGAGAGGTGGCTACACCTTC.

V is TRBV7-8 and J is TRBJ1-6, with D unclear. The CDR3 spans 17 residues. Trimming removed 2 bases from V and 3 bases from J, with 14 bases in between. Germline CDR1 and CDR2: SGHVS and FQNEAQ. The CDR3 coding sequence is TGTGCCAGCAGCTTACAACACTCGAGATTCTATAATTCACCCCTCCACTTT. Protein product: CASSLQHSRFYNSPLHF.

This clonotype was recorded at least ten times. The CDR3 reads CASSAETGFGETQYF. Written as DNA, the CDR3 is TGTGCCAGCAGCGCCGAGACAGGGTTTGGAGAGACCCAGTACTTC. This sequence joins TRBV7-3 and TRBJ2-5; TRBD1 matches at 7 bases. CDR1 SGHTA and CDR2 FQGTGA come from the germline V gene. This CDR3 spans 15 amino acids. The junction had 10 bases not matched to a gene; V was cut back by 5 bases and J by 4 bases.

This clonotype occurred many times. The chain links TRBV11-2 to TRBJ2-1; tentatively, D is TRBD1 (6 bases). The CDR3 spans 17 residues. The ends were cut back, 4 bases at V and 0 bases at J, with 16 bases in the middle. Germline V gives CDR1 SGHAT, CDR2 FQNNGV. The CDR3 loop is CASSSDRDTFSYNEQFF. The CDR3 DNA follows: TGTGCCAGCAGCTCTGACCGGGACACATTCTCCTACAATGAGCAGTTCTTC.

This clonotype was observed a handful of times. V usage is TRBV7-9 and J usage is TRBJ2-5; the match to TRBD1 covers 8 bases. The CDR3 is 15 residues long. Germline CDR1 SEHNR, CDR2 FQNEAQ (reference sequence). J lost 4 bases, V lost 3 bases, and 7 bases had no gene match. DNA for the CDR3: TGTGCCAGCAGCTTGGCGGGACAGGTCGGAGAGACCCAGTACTTC. Protein: CASSLAGQVGETQYF.

This clonotype was detected a few times. V is TRBV6-1 and J is TRBJ1-5; TRBD1 matches at 7 bases. CDR1 and CDR2 (germline): MNHNS, SASEGT. The J segment lost 6 bases and the V segment lost 0 bases, leaving 5 bases of the junction unmatched. This CDR3 has 15 residues. CDR3 residues: CASSEAGGWGQPQHF. The CDR3 DNA reads as TGTGCCAGCAGTGAAGCAGGGGGCTGGGGTCAGCCCCAGCATTTT.

CDR3 residues: CASAKGNTAKNIQYF. The DNA for the CDR3 is TGTGCCAGCGCTAAGGGGAATACAGCCAAAAACATTCAGTACTTC. The chain is built from TRBV7-8 and TRBJ2-4; a possible D gene is TRBD1 (5 bases). V lost 8 bases to trimming and J lost 0 bases, with 14 bases between them. Germline CDR1 SGHVS, CDR2 FQNEAQ. The CDR3 is 15 residues long.

This clonotype came up a few times. The V gene is TRBV7-7, the J gene TRBJ2-7; 10 bases are shared with TRBD2. The CDR3 runs to 15 residues. After removal of 5 bases from V and 3 bases from J, the junction contained 7 bases not matched to a gene. Germline assignment: CDR1 SSHAT and CDR2 FNYEAQ (reference sequence). This CDR3 is CASSLGLAENYEQYF. In nucleotides, the CDR3 is TGTGCCAGCAGCCTAGGACTAGCGGAGAACTACGAGCAGTACTTC.

This clonotype was counted only a few times. One junction end disagrees with the germline gene, perhaps due to a read error. The chain is built from TRBV20-1 and TRBJ2-1; D may match TRBD1 or TRBD2 (5 bases each). Germline CDR1 and CDR2: DFQATT and SNEGSKA (reference sequence). The CDR3 length is 12 residues. The DNA of the CDR3 is TGCAGTGCTACCAAAGATGGTGGGGGTATGCTCTTC. It yields the protein CSATKDGGGMLF.

The chain joins TRBV14 to TRBJ2-1; 7 nucleotides match TRBD1. The junction had 5 bases not matched to a gene; V was cut back by 2 bases and J by 4 bases. The CDR3 loop spans 15 amino acids. CDR1 and CDR2 (germline): SGHDN, FVKESK. The CDR3 reads CASSQKGQSYNEQFF. CDR3 nucleotides: TGTGCCAGCAGCCAAAAGGGACAGTCTTACAATGAGCAGTTCTTC.

This clonotype occurred many times. The genes are TRBV29-1 and TRBJ1-2; D unclear. The CDR3 runs to 13 residues. Germline-derived CDR1 and CDR2 are SQVTM and ANQGSEA. V lost 2 bases, J lost 4 bases, and 11 bases lay in between. Here the CDR3 DNA reads TGCAGCGTTGAACCTGAGGGATCCTATGGCTACACCTTC. It specifies CSVEPEGSYGYTF.